Presented here are 6 T cell receptor beta chains from one specimen sequenced in a study of OX40 agonist ivuxolimab in advanced cancers. Assay: immunoSEQ multiplex PCR; the TCRdb copy retains only in-frame clones and omits some. The table lists over 30,000 clones, roughly 80% of them singletons. Material: CD4+ or CD8+ T cells sorted from blood, obtained in a trial of the OX40 agonist ivuxolimab. The origin of the receptors is an adult with an advanced solid tumor such as melanoma, head and neck, liver or kidney cancer.

This clone was seen a handful of times. This chain connects TRBV29-1 to TRBJ2-1, with D possibly matching TRBD1 (6 bases). The CDR3 is 11 residues long. The ends were cut back, 7 bases at V and 4 bases at J, with 8 bases in the middle. Germline lookup yields CDR1 SQVTM and CDR2 ANQGSEA. CDR3: CSGTDYNEQFF. The CDR3 DNA is TGCAGCGGGACAGATTACAATGAGCAGTTCTTC.

This chain uses TRBV4-1 with TRBJ2-7; D remains ambiguous. Deletions cut 0 bases from V and 7 bases from J, with 7 bases between. The CDR3 totals 12 residues. Germline assignment: CDR1 MGHRA and CDR2 YSYEKL. CDR3 residues: CASSQDIGEQYF. CDR3 coding DNA: TGCGCCAGCAGCCAAGATATCGGGGAGCAGTACTTC.

This chain uses TRBV10-2 with TRBJ1-2, with D possibly matching TRBD1 (6 bases). The CDR3 length is 13 residues. Germline-derived CDR1 and CDR2 are WSHSY and SAAADI. V lost 4 bases and J lost 5, with 11 bases in between. The CDR3 bases are TGCGCCAGCAGTGGGGGGGCGATTTATGGCTACACCTTC. As protein: CASSGGAIYGYTF.

This clone was recorded a few times. V gene TRBV27 combines with J gene TRBJ2-1, with 9 bases fitting TRBD2. The CDR3 is made up of 15 amino acids. Germline V gives CDR1 MNHEY, CDR2 SMNVEV (reference sequence). V was clipped by 5 bases and J by 5 bases; unmatched bases: 7. Here the CDR3 reads CASSPRRGGNNEQFF. CDR3 coding DNA: TGTGCCAGCAGTCCGAGGCGGGGGGGCAACAATGAGCAGTTCTTC.

The V and J genes are TRBV5-1 and TRBJ1-1, with TRBD1 identical over 11 bases. Germline CDR1 reads SGHRS; CDR2 reads YFSETQ. There are 16 residues in the CDR3. The V and J ends lost 4 bases and 2 bases, in that order; junction bases with no gene match: 7. The DNA for the CDR3 is TGCGCCAGCAGCCCCTCCAGGACAGGGGGCAACACTGAAGCTTTCTTT. Amino acid sequence: CASSPSRTGGNTEAFF.

The chain is built from TRBV19 and TRBJ1-5; no clear D gene. V was cut by 7 bases and J by 0 bases, with 13 bases left in between. The CDR3 is 15 amino acids. The germline V gene encodes CDR1 LNHDA and CDR2 SQIVND (reference sequence). The CDR3 coding sequence is TGTGCCAGTACCCCGTTGGGGAGTAGCAATCAGCCCCAGCATTTT. Encoded protein: CASTPLGSSNQPQHF.